This T cell receptor (beta chain) is from a study of cytomegalovirus exposure and HLA in healthy donors. Study-level findings and limits: Later, an analysis showed that TCR beta chains associated with HLA were more clonally expanded than others that were equally common. Reports showed the classifier diagnosing cytomegalovirus status with high specificity and sensitivity.

Between the trimmed V and J ends, which lost 0 bases and 0 bases, there was a span of 9 bases. Germline CDR1 is MGHRA and CDR2 is YSYEKL. This CDR3 spans 16 amino acids. In regard to this clone: The antigen is undetermined.

Amplification used 60 Vbeta primers and 13 Jbeta primers. Sequenced by immunoSEQ multiplex PCR; TCRdb stores in-frame clones only, minus some. This sample has roughly 200,000 clones, with around 74% found just once. Donors in the study were healthy people who gave bone marrow. There were likely unrecorded immune exposures, though donors were nominally healthy when sampled. Sequencing was done on a sample of PBMCs. The rearrangement joins TRBV4-1 to TRBJ1-5; D unclear. This receptor was obtained from a male donor in good health and CMV-seronegative. CDR3 nucleotide sequence: TGCGCCAGCAGCCAAGAAGGGAGATATAGCAATCAGCCCCAGCATTTT. It encodes CASSQEGRYSNQPQHF.